A selection of T cell receptor beta chains follows, all from one sample in a study of blood T cell repertoires in COVID-19. TCRdb keeps only in-frame clones here, not all; method: immunoSEQ multiplex PCR. The sample has 150,000 to 200,000 clones, 65% to 80% seen once; the top ten hold less than 20%. The specimen was PBMCs or T cells enriched from blood (not recorded which). These receptors all come from a woman between 45 and 60 years old with acute COVID-19. Each CDR3 is given with its conserved first and last residue. D genes are given only for firm matches. Size tells how often a clone was seen (once, few, many) or the class of an expanded clone, and some rows leave it out.

>few|TRBV11-3|TRBJ2-1|-
CASSLDLDGGPGNEQFF
TGTGCCAGCAGCTTAGATCTGGACGGGGGGCCGGGCAATGAGCAGTTCTTC
>once|TRBV3-1/TRBV3-2|TRBJ2-2|TRBD2
CASSQAGLAGNTGELFF
TGTGCCAGCAGCCAGGCCGGACTAGCGGGGAACACCGGGGAGCTGTTTTTT
>-|TRBV29-1|TRBJ2-1|TRBD2
CSVGGPAGGTYNEQFF
TGCAGCGTTGGGGGACCAGCGGGGGGGACCTACAATGAGCAGTTCTTC
>-|TRBV18|TRBJ1-5|TRBD1
CASSRYESQGDQPQHF
TGTGCCAGCTCACGTTATGAGTCCCAGGGGGATCAGCCCCAGCATTTT
>-|TRBV24-1|TRBJ2-3|-
CATSDPRGTDTQYF
TGTGCCACCAGTGACCCTCGGGGCACAGATACGCAGTATTTT
>-|TRBV15|TRBJ2-4|-
CATSTLNLGQNIQYF
TGTGCCACCAGCACGTTGAACCTGGGCCAAAACATTCAGTACTTC
>-|TRBV11-1|TRBJ2-3|TRBD2
CASSQGLATADTQYF
TGTGCCAGCAGCCAGGGACTAGCGACGGCAGATACGCAGTATTTT
>-|TRBV6-6|TRBJ1-1|-
CASAKKAVLEAFF
TGTGCCAGCGCCAAAAAGGCGGTTTTGGAAGCTTTCTTT
>once|TRBV28|TRBJ1-2|TRBD1
CASSSWTGGNYGYTF
TGTGCCAGCAGTTCCTGGACAGGGGGGAACTATGGCTACACCTTC
>-|TRBV30|TRBJ1-3|-
CAWSVGSGSGNTIYF
TGTGCCTGGAGTGTAGGGAGCGGCTCTGGAAACACCATATATTTT
>-|TRBV7-2|TRBJ1-1|-
CASSLTGWVTEAFF
TGTGCCAGCAGCCTAACAGGGTGGGTCACTGAAGCTTTCTTT
>-|TRBV9|TRBJ2-5|TRBD2
CASSAQRGGLWETQYF
TGTGCCAGCAGCGCTCAGCGGGGGGGCTTGTGGGAGACCCAGTACTTC
>-|TRBV2|TRBJ1-2|TRBD1
CASSEGTGFYGYTF
TGTGCCAGCAGTGAGGGGACAGGGTTCTATGGCTACACCTTC
>-|TRBV3-1/TRBV3-2|TRBJ1-2|TRBD1
CASSTRGQGAGGYTF
TGTGCCAGTTCTACTAGGGGGCAAGGAGCGGGTGGCTACACCTTC
>-|TRBV7-9|TRBJ2-5|TRBD2
CASSLVAGGPETQYF
TGTGCCAGCAGCTTAGTAGCGGGGGGGCCGGAGACCCAGTACTTC
>-|TRBV28|TRBJ2-2|TRBD1
CASSLWGQGINTGELFF
TGTGCCAGCAGTTTATGGGGACAGGGGATAAACACCGGGGAGCTGTTTTTT
>-|TRBV24-1|TRBJ2-2|TRBD2
CATTNSGPTGELFF
TGTGCCACCACTAATAGCGGGCCCACCGGGGAGCTGTTTTTT
>-|TRBV5-1|TRBJ1-4|TRBD1
CASSLRPGQGATNEKLFF
TGCGCCAGCAGCTTGCGACCGGGACAGGGGGCAACTAATGAAAAACTGTTTTTT
>-|TRBV7-8|TRBJ2-3|-
CASSFRAIPSTDTQYF
TGTGCCAGCAGCTTTCGAGCGATTCCTAGCACAGATACGCAGTATTTT
>-|TRBV7-8|TRBJ2-2|-
CASSLVTANTGELFF
TGTGCCAGCAGCTTAGTGACAGCGAACACCGGGGAGCTGTTTTTT
>once|TRBV2|TRBJ1-1|-
CASSGWQGRLLATEAFF
TGTGCCAGCAGTGGCTGGCAGGGTCGTTTATTGGCCACTGAAGCTTTCTTT
>-|TRBV5-1|TRBJ1-1|-
CASSLTRAGDTEAFF
TGCGCCAGCAGCTTGACAAGGGCAGGGGACACTGAAGCTTTCTTT
>-|TRBV20-1|TRBJ1-2|-
CSPPSTRGYTF
TGCAGTCCCCCGTCGACACGTGGCTACACCTTC
>-|TRBV28|TRBJ2-2|TRBD1
CASSFLPGGWNTGELFF
TGTGCCAGCAGTTTTCTCCCAGGGGGCTGGAACACCGGGGAGCTGTTTTTT
>-|TRBV4-2|TRBJ2-3|-
CASSQVEADTQYF
TGTGCCAGCAGCCAAGTAGAAGCAGATACGCAGTATTTT
>-|TRBV3-1/TRBV3-2|TRBJ1-2|-
CASSHHRETSNYGYTF
TGTGCCAGCAGCCACCACAGGGAAACATCCAACTATGGCTACACCTTC
>-|TRBV24-1|TRBJ2-3|TRBD2
CATSDRARRGGSDTQYF
TGTGCCACCAGTGATAGGGCGCGCCGGGGGGGCTCCGATACGCAGTATTTT
>-|TRBV24-1|TRBJ1-5|TRBD1
CATSDPGTGDQPQHF
TGTGCCACCAGTGACCCCGGGACAGGGGATCAGCCCCAGCATTTT
>-|TRBV27|TRBJ1-6|-
CASRVWGDGKNSPLHF
TGTGCCAGCCGCGTTTGGGGGGACGGGAAAAATTCACCCCTCCACTTT
>-|TRBV6-2/TRBV6-3|TRBJ1-5|TRBD1
CASSRQGGNQPQHF
TGTGCCAGCAGCCGACAGGGGGGCAATCAGCCCCAGCATTTT
>-|TRBV19|TRBJ1-5|-
CASQPPGGDYQPQHF
TGTGCCAGCCAACCTCCGGGGGGAGATTATCAGCCCCAGCATTTT
>-|TRBV3-1/TRBV3-2|TRBJ2-3|TRBD2
CASSPPTSGTDTQYF
TGTGCCAGCAGCCCTCCGACTAGCGGCACAGATACGCAGTATTTT
>-|TRBV11-2|TRBJ1-5|-
CASSPGVNQPQHF
TGTGCCAGCAGCCCAGGGGTTAATCAGCCCCAGCATTTT
>-|TRBV28|TRBJ1-2|-
CASSLGPKYYGYTF
TGTGCCAGCAGTTTGGGGCCCAAATACTATGGCTACACCTTC
>-|TRBV30|TRBJ1-1|-
CAWSVSRNTEAFF
TGTGCCTGGAGTGTTTCGAGGAACACTGAAGCTTTCTTT
>-|TRBV24-1|TRBJ2-3|-
CATSDFLLTDTQYF
TGTGCCACCAGTGATTTCCTCCTGACTGATACGCAGTATTTT
>-|TRBV5-1|TRBJ2-5|-
CASSLDSDYQETQYF
TGCGCCAGCAGCTTGGATAGCGATTACCAAGAGACCCAGTACTTC
>-|TRBV19|TRBJ2-1|TRBD2
CASSIRVGLAGGRTRNEQFF
TGTGCCAGTAGTATACGGGTGGGACTAGCGGGGGGGCGAACCCGCAATGAGCAGTTCTTC
>-|TRBV9|TRBJ2-1|TRBD2
CASSAGTSGRRSYNEQFF
TGTGCCAGCAGCGCCGGGACTAGCGGGAGACGCTCCTACAATGAGCAGTTCTTC
>few|TRBV9|TRBJ1-4|-
CASSPQGLVWKLFF
TGTGCCAGCAGCCCCCAGGGACTTGTCTGGAAACTGTTTTTT
>few|TRBV6-4|TRBJ1-1|-
CASSPSTANTEAFF
TGTGCCAGCAGTCCTTCGACAGCGAACACTGAAGCTTTCTTT
>few|TRBV3-1/TRBV3-2|TRBJ2-1|-
CASSLPTTHEQFF
TGTGCCAGCAGCCTCCCTACTACTCATGAGCAGTTCTTC
>few|TRBV7-2|TRBJ2-5|TRBD2
CASSLTSGGKETQYF
TGTGCCAGCAGCCTGACTAGCGGGGGAAAGGAGACCCAGTACTTC
>-|TRBV29-1|TRBJ2-3|TRBD2
CSVEDLLTSGGGTQYF
TGCAGCGTTGAAGATCTTTTGACTAGCGGGGGAGGTACGCAGTATTTT
>-|TRBV19|TRBJ1-3|TRBD1
CASRGQIISGNTIYF
TGTGCCAGTAGGGGACAGATTATTTCTGGAAACACCATATATTTT
>-|TRBV3-1/TRBV3-2|TRBJ1-1|TRBD1
CASSQGTGSAEAFF
TGTGCCAGCAGCCAAGGGACAGGGTCGGCTGAAGCTTTCTTT
>-|TRBV19|TRBJ2-1|TRBD2
CASTGTSGGAYNEQFF
TGTGCCAGTACGGGGACTAGCGGGGGGGCCTACAATGAGCAGTTCTTC
>-|TRBV9|TRBJ2-2|-
CASSVGGVHGELFF
TGTGCCAGCAGCGTGGGCGGGGTCCACGGGGAGCTGTTTTTT
>-|TRBV28|TRBJ1-2|-
CASRLNGATYGYTF
TGTGCCAGCCGACTTAATGGGGCGACCTATGGCTACACCTTC